The 9 T cell receptor beta chains presented below share a single source sample, sequenced in a study of T-cell memory formation after mild COVID-19. Each CDR3 protein gets one entry after TCRdb re-called the 5' RACE reads with MiXCR. The data show hundreds of thousands of distinct CDR3 sequences, with roughly 20% seen just once and under 15% held by the top ten. Sequencing was performed on PBMCs or a T cell subset sorted from them (not recorded which). The receptor source for this set is an adult woman who had mild COVID-19 (a few samples of this study predate the infection). Cell type and time point are not known.

The V gene is TRBV4-2, the J gene TRBJ2-1; TRBD2 matches at 8 bases. CDR3 length: 18 amino acids. V shed 5 bases, J shed 5 bases, and the junction held 17 bases outside the gene matches. Germline V gene sequence: CDR1 LGHNA, CDR2 YNFKEQ. The CDR3 here is CASSLLGMVGRANNEQFF. CDR3 sequence (DNA): TGTGCCAGCAGCTTATTAGGAATGGTCGGGAGGGCCAACAATGAGCAGTTCTTC.

There are a few counts of this clonotype. This chain uses TRBV7-3 with TRBJ2-1, with 7 bases aligning to TRBD2. Germline loops: CDR1 SGHTA, CDR2 FQGTGA. After removal of 5 bases from V and 0 bases from J, the junction contained 7 bases not matched to a gene. There are 16 residues in the CDR3. The CDR3 DNA follows: TGTGCCAGCAGCCCTAGATCGGGGGGCTCCTACAATGAGCAGTTCTTC. Its translation is CASSPRSGGSYNEQFF.

This clonotype has a count of ten or more. The genes are TRBV4-1 and TRBJ2-3; D is ambiguous. Germline CDR1 is MGHRA and CDR2 is YSYEKL. V was trimmed by 5 bases and J by 4 bases, leaving 13 bases between them. This CDR3 comprises 14 residues. The CDR3 nucleotides read TGCGCCAGCAGCAAAAACCGGGTCTCAGATACGCAGTATTTT. Translated: CASSKNRVSDTQYF.

The chain carries TRBV20-1 and TRBJ2-7; D is uncertain. V lost 0 bases to trimming and J lost 4 bases, with 10 bases between them. The CDR3 length is 13 residues. The germline V gene has CDR1 DFQATT and CDR2 SNEGSKA (reference sequence). The CDR3 protein is CSARESTAYEQYF. CDR3 bases: TGCAGTGCTAGAGAGAGCACAGCTTACGAGCAGTACTTC.

This clonotype was counted only a few times. This sequence joins TRBV4-2 and TRBJ2-1; 7 bases map to TRBD2. Germline values: CDR1 LGHNA, CDR2 YNFKEQ. The CDR3 loop spans 16 amino acids. Trimming at V came to 0 bases and at J to 4 bases, leaving 6 bases not matched to a gene. The chain's CDR3 is CASSQDKSGTYNEQFF. CDR3 sequence (DNA): TGTGCCAGCAGCCAAGATAAAAGCGGGACTTACAATGAGCAGTTCTTC.

This clonotype occurred many times. The J gene is TRBJ2-1, the V gene TRBV5-1; the match to TRBD2 covers 7 bases. Per germline, CDR1 SGHRS and CDR2 YFSETQ. There are 15 residues in the CDR3. The V gene end was trimmed by 2 bases and the J gene end by 4 bases; junction bases not matched to a gene: 6. CDR3: CASSFGAGLYNEQFF. The CDR3 DNA follows: TGCGCCAGCAGCTTTGGAGCGGGACTATACAATGAGCAGTTCTTC.

This clonotype appeared a few times. The V call is TRBV4-1, the J call TRBJ1-6; tentative D call: TRBD1 (5 bases). CDR3 length equals 17 residues. Trimming shortened V by 0 bases and J by 6 bases, and 15 bases separated the two germline ends. CDR1 is MGHRA and CDR2 is YSYEKL in the germline V gene. CDR3 DNA sequence: TGCGCCAGCAGCCAAGATCACAGCAGGGCTGCTAATTCACCCCTCCACTTT. Residues: CASSQDHSRAANSPLHF.

This clonotype was counted a few times. The junction does not match germline at one end; this may be a read error. This chain uses TRBV7-9 with TRBJ2-5; 14 bases line up with TRBD2. The CDR3 is made up of 17 amino acids. Germline V CDR1 and CDR2: SEHNR, FQNEAQ (reference sequence). CDR3 residues: CASTLGLAGGDQETQYF. The DNA of the CDR3 is TGTGCCAGCACCTTAGGACTAGCGGGGGGAGATCAAGAGACCCAGTACTTC. Combining the CDR3 with reference TRBV7-9 and TRBJ2-5 gives the whole variable domain DTGVSQNPRHKITKRGQNVTFRCDPISEHNRLYWYRQTLGQGPEFLTYFQNEAQLEKSRLLSDRFSAERPKGSFSTLEIQRTEQGDSAMYLCASTLGLAGGDQETQYFGPGTRLLVL.

The V and J genes are TRBV5-1 and TRBJ2-7; TRBD1 matches 12 bases. The CDR3 loop spans 16 amino acids. The V and J ends lost 4 bases and 2 bases, in that order; junction bases with no gene match: 7. Germline CDR1 and CDR2: SGHRS and YFSETQ. The CDR3 loop is CASSPRDRGRPYEQYF. CDR3 DNA sequence: TGCGCCAGCAGCCCCCGGGACAGGGGGCGCCCCTACGAGCAGTACTTC.